One sample yielded the 20 T cell receptor beta chains listed below, sequenced in a study of blood T cells in healthy people across ages. The second PCR ran about 6 to 11 cycles with a sample-barcoded 5' primer and J-beta primers. MiXCR was run by TCRdb on the 5' RACE reads, yielding one entry per CDR3 protein. The repertoire holds 1.2 million to 1.5 million distinct CDR3 sequences, with 55% to 75% as singletons. Sequencing was carried out using blood. The receptor set was obtained from a young man in good health.

The rearrangement joins TRBV25-1 to TRBJ1-1, with 7 bases matching TRBD1. Germline CDR1 and CDR2: MGHDK and SYGVNS. The trim removed 5 bases at V and 6 bases at J, leaving 6 bases unmatched. This CDR3 region has 13 residues. CDR3 in DNA: TGTGCCAGCAGTCCGACAGGGTGGCCTGAAGCTTTCTTT. It is translated as CASSPTGWPEAFF.

The V call is TRBV6-5, the J call TRBJ2-3; 7 nucleotides match TRBD1. This CDR3 comprises 14 residues. Looked up from germline, CDR1 is MNHEY and CDR2 is SVGAGI. The V and J ends lost 6 bases and 3 bases, in that order; junction bases with no gene match: 6. CDR3 loop: CASRQGRGTDTQYF. CDR3 nucleotide sequence: TGTGCCAGCAGACAGGGGCGAGGTACAGATACGCAGTATTTT.

J is TRBJ2-2 and V is TRBV3-1, with TRBD2 matching over 9 bases. The CDR3 loop spans 14 amino acids. The V gene's germline CDR1 is LGHDT and CDR2 YNNKEL (reference sequence). V was clipped by 6 bases and J by 4 bases; unmatched bases: 3. CDR3 coding DNA: TGTGCCAGCAGACGGACTAGCGTCACCGGGGAGCTGTTTTTT. Translating it yields CASRRTSVTGELFF. The variable domain in full, completed from reference TRBV3-1 and TRBJ2-2, reads DTAVSQTPKYLVTQMGNDKSIKCEQNLGHDTMYWYKQDSKKFLKIMFSYNNKELIINETVPNRFSPKSPDKAHLNLHINSLELGDSAVYFCASRRTSVTGELFFGEGSRLTVL.

As concerns this clonotype: Its ends do not fully match the called genes, so a read error is possible. V and J are TRBV7-7 and TRBJ2-1, with D perhaps TRBD1 or TRBD2 (5 bases each). Germline CDR1 is SSHAT and CDR2 is FNYEAQ (reference sequence). CDR3 length: 13 amino acids. The CDR3 sequence: CASSLVTRGEQFF. The CDR3 DNA is TGTGCTAGCAGCTTAGTCACTAGGGGCGAGCAGTTCTTC.

This chain uses TRBV7-6 with TRBJ2-7; D perhaps matches TRBD1 (5 bases). The CDR3 runs 15 residues. V was trimmed by 0 bases and J by 0 bases, leaving 9 bases between them. Germline V gives CDR1 SGHVS, CDR2 FNYEAQ. The DNA for the CDR3 is TGTGCCAGCAGCTTAGCCGCCAGGGACTCCTACGAGCAGTACTTC. It yields the protein CASSLAARDSYEQYF.

V and J are TRBV24-1 and TRBJ2-1, with 8 positions matching TRBD1. The CDR3 totals 13 residues. Germline CDR1 reads KGHDR; CDR2 reads SFDVKD. J gave up 7 bases and V 9 bases, and 7 bases lay outside the gene matches. CDR3 residues: CATGQTGDNEQFF. The CDR3 nucleotides are TGTGCCACCGGACAGACAGGGGATAATGAGCAGTTCTTC.

This chain uses TRBV20-1 with TRBJ1-1, with D uncertain. V was cut by 4 bases and J by 4 bases, with 16 bases left in between. Germline values: CDR1 DFQATT, CDR2 SNEGSKA (reference sequence). The CDR3 has 14 residues. CDR3 region: CSAKKRASGTEAFF. CDR3 sequence (DNA): TGCAGTGCTAAGAAACGGGCCTCGGGCACTGAAGCTTTCTTT.

About this clonotype itself: Since a much larger clone is just one base distant, this may be a read error. The rearrangement links TRBV27 to TRBJ2-1; 8 bases are a match to TRBD2. The CDR3 is 15 residues long. Germline V lookup: CDR1 MNHEY, CDR2 SMNVEV (reference sequence). The CDR3 is CVSSPLAGGSYEQFF. CDR3 coding DNA: TGTGTCAGCAGTCCTCTGGCGGGGGGTTCCTATGAGCAGTTCTTC.

As for this clonotype: This may arise from a read error, as a much more abundant clone is one base away. The chain employs TRBV9 and TRBJ1-1; D gene uncertain. Germline-derived CDR1 and CDR2 are SGDLS and YYNGEE. The CDR3 loop spans 13 amino acids. V was shortened by 0 bases and J by 3 bases, with 6 bases between the two germline ends. The CDR3 protein is CASSVGGHTEAFF. The CDR3 DNA is TGTGCCAGCAGCGTAGGAGGGCACACTGAAGCTTTCTTT.

The chain links TRBV6-5 to TRBJ2-1; 9 bases map to TRBD2. The CDR3 has 18 amino acids. Germline V gene lookup returns CDR1 MNHEY and CDR2 SVGAGI. The trim removed 0 bases at V and 0 bases at J, leaving 6 bases unmatched. The CDR3 coding sequence is TGTGCCAGCAGTTACTCCATAACGACTAGCGGCTCCTACAATGAGCAGTTCTTC. Translating gives CASSYSITTSGSYNEQFF.

The rearrangement uses TRBV5-5 and TRBJ2-7, with D unclear. The CDR3 contains 13 residues. Germline V CDR1 and CDR2: SGHKS, YYEKEE (reference sequence). The V gene lost 7 bases and the J gene lost 5 bases, with 16 bases spanning the gap. The CDR3 region has the DNA TGTGCCAGCGCGAGCAACGCCGGAGACGAGCAGTACTTC. Protein sequence: CASASNAGDEQYF. The full variable domain, in which reference TRBV5-5 and TRBJ2-7 provide the parts outside the CDR3, is DAGVTQSPTHLIKTRGQQVTLRCSPISGHKSVSWYQQVLGQGPQFIFQYYEKEERGRGNFPDRFSARQFPNYSSELNVNALLLGDSALYLCASASNAGDEQYFGPGTRLTVT.

The V and J genes are TRBV5-1 and TRBJ2-3, with D uncertain. The CDR3 runs 15 residues. V gave up 0 bases and J gave up 2 bases, with 10 bases separating them. Germline V gene data show CDR1 as SGHRS and CDR2 as YFSETQ. The CDR3 nucleotides read TGCGCCAGCAGCTTGGGGGGATCCCACACAGATACGCAGTATTTT. Encoded protein: CASSLGGSHTDTQYF.

V gene TRBV20-1 combines with J gene TRBJ2-6, with D possibly being TRBD2 (6 bases). There are 13 residues in the CDR3. Germline CDR1 DFQATT, CDR2 SNEGSKA (reference sequence). The V and J ends lost 5 bases and 1 base respectively, with 6 bases between them. CDR3 residues: CSARESGANVLTF. CDR3 nucleotides: TGCAGTGCTCGGGAGTCTGGGGCCAACGTCCTGACTTTC.

The chain carries TRBV20-1 and TRBJ2-5, with unresolved D. Matching the DNA end better, TRBJ2-7 makes the J call doubtful. The CDR3 consists of 14 residues. The germline V gene encodes CDR1 DFQATT and CDR2 SNEGSKA (reference sequence). The CDR3 reads CSARDPKFGYEQYF. The CDR3 bases are TGCAGTGCTAGAGATCCGAAGTTTGGGTACGAGCAGTACTTC.

V and J are TRBV19 and TRBJ2-5; D uncertain. Per the germline V gene, CDR1 is LNHDA and CDR2 is SQIVND (reference sequence). Trimming left V 10 bases short and J 0 bases short, with 12 bases between. This CDR3 region has 13 residues. DNA for the CDR3: TGTGCCACGGACGGACGGTACCAAGAGACCCAGTACTTC. Translation: CATDGRYQETQYF.

This chain links TRBV10-3 with TRBJ2-3; 9 positions match TRBD2. Germline CDR1 ENHRY, CDR2 SYGVKD. V trimming: 4 bases; J trimming: 2 bases; junction bases outside the gene matches: 7. The CDR3 totals 16 residues. The CDR3 here is CAISALSGRNTDTQYF. The DNA for the CDR3 is TGTGCCATCAGTGCGCTTAGCGGGAGAAACACAGATACGCAGTATTTT.

The gene calls are TRBV20-1 and TRBJ2-7; D gene ambiguous. From germline, CDR1 is DFQATT and CDR2 SNEGSKA (reference sequence). Trimming pared 0 bases from V and 2 bases from J, leaving 5 bases between. There are 12 residues in the CDR3. The CDR3: CSAREVAYEQYF. CDR3 nucleotides: TGCAGTGCTAGAGAAGTGGCCTACGAGCAGTACTTC.

J is TRBJ1-1 and V is TRBV6-2 or TRBV6-3; D might be TRBD1 (5 bases). Between the trimmed V and J ends, which lost 4 bases and 3 bases, there was a span of 15 bases. CDR1 MNHEY and CDR2 SVGEGT come from the germline V gene. The CDR3 consists of 15 residues. For the CDR3, the DNA is TGTGCCAGCAGTTTCTCCCAGGGAGCTTACACTGAAGCTTTCTTT. Translation gives CASSFSQGAYTEAFF.

The J gene is TRBJ2-1, the V gene TRBV10-3; D not resolved. Germline-derived CDR1 and CDR2 are ENHRY and SYGVKD. This CDR3 has 13 residues. V gave up 3 bases and J gave up 3 bases, with 6 bases separating them. The CDR3 nucleotides read TGTGCCATCAGTGAACTCCTCTACAATGAGCAGTTCTTC. It codes for CAISELLYNEQFF.

Concerning this clonotype: At one boundary the junction diverges from the germline segment, which might be a read error. The rearrangement uses TRBV9 and TRBJ2-3; 8 nucleotides line up with TRBD2. The germline CDR1 and CDR2 sequences are SGDLS and YYNGEE. The CDR3 is made up of 14 amino acids. CDR3 in DNA: TGTGCCAGCAGCGTAGCCGTGGGACTAGATACGCAGTATTTC. Its protein is CASSVAVGLDTQYF.